Presented here are 25 T cell receptor beta chains from one specimen sequenced in a study of shared clonotypes between healthy human individuals. Data came from immunoSEQ multiplex PCR; TCRdb stores just in-frame clones and leaves some out. Among over a million clones listed, roughly 96% were seen once. What was sequenced was naive CD4+ T cells sorted from blood. As to subset: CD45RA+ positively selected. All receptors come from a man under 40 in good health.

In its sample, this clone was seen once. The V and J genes are TRBV7-9 and TRBJ2-2, with 9 bases identical to TRBD2. The CDR3 sequence is 16 residues long. Germline CDR1 and CDR2: SEHNR and FQNEAQ (reference sequence). V trimming: 5 bases; J trimming: 6 bases; junction bases outside the gene matches: 10. Written as DNA, the CDR3 is TGTGCCAGCAGCGTACCCCCTAGCGGGATACCCGGGGAGCTGTTTTTT. Translation gives CASSVPPSGIPGELFF.

This chain joins TRBV10-3 and TRBJ2-5, with D unresolved. Trimming took 8 bases from V and 5 from J, leaving 9 bases between them. CDR3 length: 11 residues. The germline gives CDR1 ENHRY, CDR2 SYGVKD. CDR3 sequence (DNA): TGTGCCATCGGGTCACGGGAGACCCAGTACTTC. Translated, it gives CAIGSRETQYF.

V is TRBV19 and J is TRBJ1-2; D might be TRBD1 (5 bases). Trimming pared 7 bases from V and 5 bases from J, leaving 20 bases between. The CDR3 is 15 amino acids. The germline V gene encodes CDR1 LNHDA and CDR2 SQIVND (reference sequence). The CDR3 here is CASTPSSGVRYGYTF. In DNA form, the CDR3 reads TGTGCCAGTACCCCTTCTTCGGGGGTTCGGTATGGCTACACCTTC.

The chain couples TRBV10-3 to TRBJ2-1; D tentatively fits TRBD1 or TRBD2 (5 bases each). Between the trimmed V and J ends, which lost 11 bases and 4 bases, there was a span of 18 bases. Germline CDR1 reads ENHRY; CDR2 reads SYGVKD. The length of the CDR3 is 14 residues. The CDR3 coding sequence is TGTGCCTCGGGACCCTCTAGAACATACAATGAGCAGTTCTTC. It translates to CASGPSRTYNEQFF.

V is TRBV10-3 and J is TRBJ1-5; D perhaps matches TRBD1 (5 bases). CDR3 length: 14 amino acids. Germline V CDR1 and CDR2: ENHRY, SYGVKD. V shed 5 bases and J shed 0 bases, with 8 bases lying between them. The CDR3 loop reads CAISTGYSNQPQHF. The CDR3 DNA reads as TGTGCCATCAGTACAGGTTATAGCAATCAGCCCCAGCATTTT.

The CDR3: CASAFAGLAGWNEQYF. The CDR3, as DNA: TGTGCCAGCGCATTCGCTGGACTAGCGGGATGGAACGAGCAGTACTTC. This chain links TRBV5-6 with TRBJ2-7; 12 bases line up with TRBD2. The germline gives CDR1 SGHDT, CDR2 YYEEEE. The CDR3 spans 16 residues. Trimming at V came to 7 bases and at J to 5 bases, leaving 13 bases not matched to a gene. The variable domain in full, with the rest retrieved from reference TRBV5-6 and TRBJ2-7, is DAGVTQSPTHLIKTRGQQVTLRCSPKSGHDTVSWYQQALGQGPQFIFQYYEEEERQRGNFPDRFSGHQFPNYSSELNVNALLLGDSALYLCASAFAGLAGWNEQYFGPGTRLTVT.

The gene calls are TRBV5-4 and TRBJ1-5; D is unresolved. The CDR3 is made up of 13 amino acids. Per the germline V gene, CDR1 is SGHNT and CDR2 is YYREEE (reference sequence). V was cut by 0 bases and J by 7 bases, with 8 bases left in between. CDR3 protein: CASSLEQGQPQHF. In nucleotides, the CDR3 is TGTGCCAGCAGCTTGGAACAAGGCCAGCCCCAGCATTTT.

A few counts support this clone. The chain recombines TRBV6-4 with TRBJ2-1; the D call may be TRBD1 or TRBD2 (6 bases each). V shed 3 bases and J shed 9 bases, with 21 bases lying between them. The CDR3 sequence is 16 residues long. The germline CDR1 and CDR2 sequences are MRHNA and SNTAGT. CDR3: CASSERMGGNIVEQFF. CDR3 sequence (DNA): TGTGCCAGCAGTGAAAGGATGGGGGGCAATATTGTTGAGCAGTTCTTC.

The chain carries TRBV6-5 and TRBJ2-7; D gene unclear. Germline V lookup: CDR1 MNHEY, CDR2 SVGAGI. This CDR3 contains 14 residues. V was clipped by 0 bases and J by 3 bases, with 9 bases between them. The DNA for the CDR3 is TGTGCCAGCAGTTACTCGAGGCAGTACTACGAGCAGTACTTC. It yields the protein CASSYSRQYYEQYF.

The rearrangement joins TRBV20-1 to TRBJ1-2; D is undetermined. CDR1 and CDR2 (germline): DFQATT, SNEGSKA (reference sequence). The CDR3 is 8 residues long. Trimming removed 8 bases from V and 7 bases from J, with 5 bases in between. The CDR3 sequence: CSTRGYTF. The CDR3 bases are TGCAGTACCCGTGGCTACACCTTC.

V is TRBV28 and J is TRBJ2-3; 7 bases align to TRBD2. Per the germline V gene, CDR1 is MDHEN and CDR2 is SYDVKM. V was pared by 6 bases and J by 6 bases, with 9 bases of the junction left unmatched. The CDR3 contains 14 residues. CDR3 loop: CASRNQGREDTQYF. The CDR3 coding sequence is TGTGCCAGCAGAAATCAAGGGCGGGAGGATACGCAGTATTTT.

The genes are TRBV4-3 and TRBJ2-1; 10 positions match TRBD2. In germline, CDR1 is LGHNA, CDR2 YSLEER. Trimming at V came to 3 bases and at J to 6 bases, leaving 2 bases not matched to a gene. This CDR3 region has 14 residues. The CDR3 spells CASSQSGRGNEQFF. The DNA for the CDR3 is TGCGCCAGCAGCCAGAGCGGGAGGGGCAATGAGCAGTTCTTC.

The V call is TRBV5-6, the J call TRBJ2-5; possibly TRBD2 for D (6 bases). Germline-derived CDR1 and CDR2 are SGHDT and YYEEEE. Trimming pared 4 bases from V and 3 bases from J, leaving 13 bases between. This CDR3 has 14 residues. CDR3 DNA sequence: TGTGCCAGCAGCCTAACCGGGAGAGAAGAGACCCAGTACTTC. Its protein product is CASSLTGREETQYF.

In its sample, this clone was seen once. The chain recombines TRBV25-1 with TRBJ2-1, with 8 bases fitting TRBD2. There are 16 residues in the CDR3. With 2 bases clipped from V and 3 bases from J, the junction kept 6 bases outside the gene matches. Germline V gene lookup returns CDR1 MGHDK and CDR2 SYGVNS. This CDR3 reads CASSEPSGSYYNEQFF. CDR3 DNA sequence: TGTGCCAGCAGTGAACCGAGCGGGAGCTACTACAATGAGCAGTTCTTC.

The genes are TRBV7-6 and TRBJ2-5; possible D gene TRBD2, 5 bases. CDR1 SGHVS and CDR2 FNYEAQ come from the germline V gene. Trimming cost V 5 bases and J 7 bases, with 14 bases left between them. This CDR3 spans 13 amino acids. CDR3 protein: CASSVRGMGTQYF. The CDR3, as DNA: TGTGCCAGCAGCGTCAGAGGGATGGGGACCCAGTACTTC. The whole variable domain, remainder taken from reference TRBV7-6 and TRBJ2-5, is GAGVSQSPRYKVTKRGQDVALRCDPISGHVSLYWYRQALGQGPEFLTYFNYEAQQDKSGLPNDRFSAERPEGSISTLTIQRTEQRDSAMYRCASSVRGMGTQYFGPGTRLLVL.

The chain recombines TRBV28 with TRBJ1-2; no clear D gene. Germline V gives CDR1 MDHEN, CDR2 SYDVKM. CDR3 length: 13 amino acids. V lost 6 bases and J lost 8, with 16 bases in between. The CDR3 is CASSLLGGFGYTF. In DNA, the CDR3 is TGTGCCAGCAGCCTACTGGGAGGGTTCGGCTACACCTTC.

As for this clone: Other nucleotide sequences from this sample produce the same CDR3. This chain uses TRBV5-1 with TRBJ2-2; D is unclear. This CDR3 comprises 14 residues. CDR1 and CDR2 (germline): SGHRS, YFSETQ. Trimming took 1 base from V and 2 from J, leaving 6 bases between them. The CDR3 DNA reads TGCGCCAGCAGCTTGATACCAAACACCGGGGAGCTGTTTTTT. It translates to CASSLIPNTGELFF.

The rearrangement uses TRBV5-1 and TRBJ2-3; 12 bases are shared with TRBD2. V shed 4 bases, J shed 4 bases, and the junction held 7 bases outside the gene matches. Per germline, CDR1 SGHRS and CDR2 YFSETQ. This CDR3 is 16 amino acids long. CDR3 in DNA: TGCGCCAGCAGCAAGACGACTAGCGGGAGCCCAGATACGCAGTATTTT. Protein: CASSKTTSGSPDTQYF. The entire variable domain, with the rest obtained from reference TRBV5-1 and TRBJ2-3, is as follows: KAGVTQTPRYLIKTRGQQVTLSCSPISGHRSVSWYQQTPGQGLQFLFEYFSETQRNKGNFPGRFSGRQFSNSRSEMNVSTLELGDSALYLCASSKTTSGSPDTQYFGPGTRLTVL.

V and J are TRBV30 and TRBJ2-7, with D tentatively TRBD1 (5 bases). The CDR3 runs to 11 residues. Per germline, CDR1 GTSNPN and CDR2 SVGIG (reference sequence). Deletions cut 2 bases from V and 5 bases from J, with 7 bases between. The CDR3: CAWSSRDEQYF. CDR3 in DNA: TGTGCCTGGAGTTCCAGGGACGAGCAGTACTTC.

The V and J genes are TRBV5-1 and TRBJ1-4, with D perhaps TRBD1 (5 bases). There are 16 residues in the CDR3. V lost 1 base, J lost 0 bases, and 10 bases lay in between. Germline V gene data show CDR1 as SGHRS and CDR2 as YFSETQ. The CDR3 is CASSLTGPTTNEKLFF. CDR3 sequence (DNA): TGCGCCAGCAGCTTGACAGGCCCTACAACTAATGAAAAACTGTTTTTT.

This clone appeared a single time. V and J are TRBV5-4 and TRBJ1-1; TRBD1 might be the D (5 bases). The CDR3 has 14 residues. Germline CDR1 is SGHNT and CDR2 is YYREEE (reference sequence). Trimming stripped 5 bases from V and 3 bases from J, with 14 bases between. The DNA of the CDR3 is TGTGCCAGCAGACCGGGGACGGATCACACTGAAGCTTTCTTT. Its protein product is CASRPGTDHTEAFF.

The V and J genes are TRBV10-3 and TRBJ2-7; 12 nucleotides agree with TRBD1. Germline loops: CDR1 ENHRY, CDR2 SYGVKD. V dropped 11 bases and J dropped 4; count of bases not matched to a gene: 15. The CDR3 length is 16 residues. The CDR3 here is CAATPGQGARGYEQYF. The CDR3 DNA sequence: TGTGCCGCTACGCCGGGACAGGGGGCTCGTGGATACGAGCAGTACTTC.

The chain employs TRBV27 and TRBJ2-7; the match to TRBD1 covers 7 bases. CDR3 length equals 15 residues. CDR1 is MNHEY, CDR2 SMNVEV, per germline (reference sequence). The J segment lost 4 bases and the V segment lost 2 bases, leaving 8 bases of the junction unmatched. This CDR3 is CASSLTTGNQYEQYF. The CDR3 DNA is TGTGCCAGCAGTTTAACGACAGGGAATCAATACGAGCAGTACTTC.

The rearrangement uses TRBV4-1 and TRBJ2-3, with D uncertain. The CDR3 is made up of 16 amino acids. V was pared by 4 bases and J by 2 bases, with 16 bases between. Germline assignment: CDR1 MGHRA and CDR2 YSYEKL. CDR3 coding DNA: TGCGCCAGCAGCCGACTTGGATTTCTATCCACAGATACGCAGTATTTT. This gives the protein CASSRLGFLSTDTQYF.

The V and J genes are TRBV5-1 and TRBJ2-7, with 12 bases lining up with TRBD1. Trimming removed 0 bases from V and 7 bases from J; junction bases left unmatched: 5. This CDR3 has 15 amino acids. Germline V lookup: CDR1 SGHRS, CDR2 YFSETQ. This CDR3 reads CASSLEGQGAREQYF. The CDR3 DNA sequence: TGCGCCAGCAGCTTGGAGGGACAGGGGGCGCGGGAGCAGTACTTC.